One and the same sample provided the 11 T cell receptor beta chains below, sequenced in a study of T cell repertoires in cytomegalovirus infection. TCRdb re-called the reads with MiXCR, one entry per CDR3 protein. Of under 850,000 distinct CDR3 sequences in the sample, 35% to 45% were seen once. The source material was PBMCs. Source of these receptors: a human donor in good health (CMV status not recorded). Some clones in this sample may be carry-over from other donors' samples.

Ten or more counts support this clonotype. This rearrangement joins TRBV7-8 to TRBJ2-1, with 8 positions matching TRBD1. Germline CDR1 reads SGHVS; CDR2 reads FQNEAQ. The CDR3 consists of 14 residues. Trimming took 7 bases from V and 6 from J; bases not matched to a gene: 8. CDR3 DNA: TGTGCCAGCACCCGGACAGGGTCTATCAATGAGCAGTTCTTC. Its translation: CASTRTGSINEQFF.

The chain couples TRBV7-8 to TRBJ1-5, with D possibly being TRBD1 (5 bases). Germline assignment: CDR1 SGHVS and CDR2 FQNEAQ. V lost 4 bases to trimming and J lost 2 bases, with 9 bases between them. This CDR3 has 14 amino acids. The CDR3 nucleotides are TGTGCCAGCAGCTGGGGACCGGGCAATCAGCCCCAGCATTTT. Translated, it gives CASSWGPGNQPQHF.

On this clonotype: A read error may explain this, as a much larger clone is one base away. V and J are TRBV7-9 and TRBJ1-5; TRBD1 matches 9 bases. With 8 bases clipped from V and 5 bases from J, the junction kept 4 bases outside the gene matches. Germline V gene lookup returns CDR1 SEHNR and CDR2 FQNEAQ (reference sequence). The CDR3 extends over 13 amino acids. Here the CDR3 reads CASGRDRDQPQHF. Written as DNA, the CDR3 is TGTGCCAGCGGCCGGGACAGGGATCAGCCCCAGCATTTT.

This chain joins TRBV19 and TRBJ1-1; 8 bases are a match to TRBD1. V gave up 7 bases and J gave up 5 bases; unmatched junction bases: 3. This CDR3 has 12 amino acids. Germline assignment: CDR1 LNHDA and CDR2 SQIVND (reference sequence). CDR3 nucleotide sequence: TGTGCCAGTAAACACAGGGGGACTGAAGCTTTCTTT. Translation gives CASKHRGTEAFF.

Only a few counts were recorded for this clonotype. The chain recombines TRBV7-9 with TRBJ2-1, with TRBD1 matching 11 bases. V lost 4 bases to trimming and J lost 12 bases; unmatched junction nucleotides: 8. Germline CDR1 reads SEHNR; CDR2 reads FQNEAQ (reference sequence). This CDR3 has 14 residues. The CDR3 protein is CASSSGTGGFWQFF. DNA of the CDR3: TGTGCCAGCAGCTCCGGGACAGGGGGATTTTGGCAGTTCTTC.

This clonotype is a singleton in its sample. The chain is built from TRBV18 and TRBJ2-3; 8 bases line up with TRBD2. The CDR3 covers 16 residues. Germline CDR1 KGHSH, CDR2 LQKENI. V was pared by 4 bases and J by 2 bases, with 8 bases of the junction left unmatched. The CDR3 DNA is TGTGCCAGCTCACTAAGGCGGGGGGCCTCCACAGATACGCAGTATTTT. Translated: CASSLRRGASTDTQYF.

The chain couples TRBV20-1 to TRBJ2-7; 7 nucleotides agree with TRBD1. Germline-derived CDR1 and CDR2 are DFQATT and SNEGSKA (reference sequence). V gave up 6 bases and J gave up 9 bases; unmatched junction bases: 14. There are 13 residues in the CDR3. In nucleotides, the CDR3 is TGCAGTGCCACCGGGACAGTGGCTATCGGGCAGTACTTC. Translated, it gives CSATGTVAIGQYF.

The V and J genes are TRBV11-2 and TRBJ1-1; D not certain. The CDR3 loop spans 9 amino acids. The V gene's germline CDR1 is SGHAT and CDR2 FQNNGV. The V end was cut by 1 base, the J end by 13 bases, with 4 bases between. This CDR3 reads CASSLGGFF. In nucleotides, the CDR3 is TGTGCCAGCAGCTTAGGGGGTTTCTTT.

This chain uses TRBV7-2 with TRBJ2-1; D gene uncertain. This CDR3 region has 13 residues. From germline, CDR1 is SGHTA and CDR2 FQGNSA. V shed 5 bases and J shed 6 bases, with 11 bases lying between them. The CDR3 DNA reads as TGTGCCAGCAGCCATACTAATCGCAATGAGCAGTTCTTC. Protein: CASSHTNRNEQFF.

This clonotype showed up just a few times. This chain uses TRBV15 with TRBJ2-5; D may be TRBD1 or TRBD2 (5 bases each). Germline CDR1 LNHNV, CDR2 YYDKDF (reference sequence). The length of the CDR3 is 12 residues. The V end was cut by 9 bases, the J end by 5 bases, with 13 bases between. CDR3 nucleotides: TGTGCCACAGGGACCCCATGGGAGACCCAGTACTTC. Encoded protein: CATGTPWETQYF.

This clonotype was counted many times. The CDR3 sequence: CASSLSGSGWDEQFF. The CDR3 region has the DNA TGTGCCAGCAGCTTAAGCGGGAGTGGGTGGGATGAGCAGTTCTTC. The chain couples TRBV7-2 to TRBJ2-1; 8 nucleotides line up with TRBD2. The V and J ends lost 2 bases and 8 bases, in that order; junction bases with no gene match: 8. CDR3 length: 15 amino acids. The V gene's germline CDR1 is SGHTA and CDR2 FQGNSA.